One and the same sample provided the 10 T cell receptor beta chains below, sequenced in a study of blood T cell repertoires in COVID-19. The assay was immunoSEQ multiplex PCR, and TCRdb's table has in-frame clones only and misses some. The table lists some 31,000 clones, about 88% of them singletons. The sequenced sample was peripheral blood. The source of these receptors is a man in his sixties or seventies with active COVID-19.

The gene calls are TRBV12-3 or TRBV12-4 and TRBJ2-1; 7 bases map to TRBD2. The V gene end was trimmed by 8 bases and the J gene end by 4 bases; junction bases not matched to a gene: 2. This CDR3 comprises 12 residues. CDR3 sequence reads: CASGTMYNEQFF. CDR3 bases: TGTGCCAGCGGGACTATGTACAATGAGCAGTTCTTC.

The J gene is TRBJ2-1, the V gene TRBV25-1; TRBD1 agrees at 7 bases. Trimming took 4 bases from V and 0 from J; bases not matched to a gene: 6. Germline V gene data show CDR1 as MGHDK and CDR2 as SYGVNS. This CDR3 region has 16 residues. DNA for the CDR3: TGTGCCAGCAGTGGGGTAGGGGGCGGCTCCTACAATGAGCAGTTCTTC. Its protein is CASSGVGGGSYNEQFF.

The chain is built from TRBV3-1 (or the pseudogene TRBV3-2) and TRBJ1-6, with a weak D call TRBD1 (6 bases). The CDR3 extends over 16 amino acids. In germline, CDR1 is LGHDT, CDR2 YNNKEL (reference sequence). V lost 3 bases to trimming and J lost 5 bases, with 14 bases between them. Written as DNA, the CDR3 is TGTGCCAGCAGCCAGCCCCTCGGGACACATAATTCACCCCTCCACTTT. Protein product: CASSQPLGTHNSPLHF.

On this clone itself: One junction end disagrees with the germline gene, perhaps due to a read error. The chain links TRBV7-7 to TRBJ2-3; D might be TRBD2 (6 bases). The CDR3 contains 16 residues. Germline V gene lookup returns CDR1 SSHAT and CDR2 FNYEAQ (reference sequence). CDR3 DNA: TGTGCTAGCAGCCCCCTGAGCGGGCAGGTCACAGATACGCAGTATTTT. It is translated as CASSPLSGQVTDTQYF. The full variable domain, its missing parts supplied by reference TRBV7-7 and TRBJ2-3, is GAGVSQSPRYKVTKRGQDVTLRCDPISSHATLYWYQQALGQGPEFLTYFNYEAQPDKSGLPSDRFSAERPEGSISTLTIQRTEQRDSAMYRCASSPLSGQVTDTQYFGPGTRLTVL.

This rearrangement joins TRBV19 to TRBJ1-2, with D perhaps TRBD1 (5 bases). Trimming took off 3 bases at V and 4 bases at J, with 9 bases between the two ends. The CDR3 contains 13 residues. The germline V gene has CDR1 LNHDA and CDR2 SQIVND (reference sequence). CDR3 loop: CASSMRQFYGYTF. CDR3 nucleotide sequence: TGTGCCAGTAGTATGAGACAGTTCTATGGCTACACCTTC.

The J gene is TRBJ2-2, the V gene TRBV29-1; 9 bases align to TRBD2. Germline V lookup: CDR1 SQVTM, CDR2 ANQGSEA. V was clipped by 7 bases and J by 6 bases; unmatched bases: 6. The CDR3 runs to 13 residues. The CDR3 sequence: CSAGLAGPGELFF. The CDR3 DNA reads TGCAGCGCCGGGCTAGCGGGACCCGGGGAGCTGTTTTTT.

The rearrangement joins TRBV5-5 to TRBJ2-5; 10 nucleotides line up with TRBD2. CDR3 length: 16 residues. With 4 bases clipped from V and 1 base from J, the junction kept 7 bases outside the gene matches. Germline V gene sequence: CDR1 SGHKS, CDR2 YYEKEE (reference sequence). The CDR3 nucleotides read TGTGCCAGCAGCATAGGACTAGCGGAGGCCCAAGAGACCCAGTACTTC. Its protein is CASSIGLAEAQETQYF.

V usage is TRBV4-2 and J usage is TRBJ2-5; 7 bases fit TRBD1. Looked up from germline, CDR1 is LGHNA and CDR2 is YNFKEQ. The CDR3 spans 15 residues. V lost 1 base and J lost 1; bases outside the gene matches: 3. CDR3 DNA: TGTGCCAGCAGCCAAGGACAGGGCTCCCAAGAGACCCAGTACTTC. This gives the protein CASSQGQGSQETQYF.

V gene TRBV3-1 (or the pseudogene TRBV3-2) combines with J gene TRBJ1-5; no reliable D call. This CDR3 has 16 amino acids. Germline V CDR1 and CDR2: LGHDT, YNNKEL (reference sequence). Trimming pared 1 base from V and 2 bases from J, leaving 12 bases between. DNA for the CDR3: TGTGCCAGCAGCCAAGCCGGGGTTGGGCGCAATCAGCCCCAGCATTTT. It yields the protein CASSQAGVGRNQPQHF.

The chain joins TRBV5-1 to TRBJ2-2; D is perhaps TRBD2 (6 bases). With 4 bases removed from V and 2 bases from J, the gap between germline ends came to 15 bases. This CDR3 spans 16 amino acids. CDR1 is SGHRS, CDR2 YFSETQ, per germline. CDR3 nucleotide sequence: TGCGCCAGCAGCGTGACGGGACTGAGAAACACCGGGGAGCTGTTTTTT. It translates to CASSVTGLRNTGELFF.